This TCR beta chain was captured in a study of CD8 T cells in ankylosing spondylitis. The CDR3 is 13 residues long. Germline V gene data show CDR1 as SGHTA and CDR2 as FQGNSA. Between the trimmed V and J ends, which lost 2 bases and 4 bases, there was a span of 9 bases. There are many counts of this clonotype. As yet, its antigen is unknown. TCRdb re-called the 5' RACE reads with MiXCR, one entry per CDR3 protein. The sample shows some 840,000 distinct CDR3 sequences, about an eighth of them seen only once. Study outcomes and limitations: Ankylosing spondylitis blood appeared to be characterized by a TCR beta motif of roughly eight highly homologous variants.

Sequenced material: blood, either unsorted or a sorted T cell fraction (not recorded which). The gene calls are TRBV7-2 and TRBJ2-7; D remains ambiguous. This TCR was sampled from a male donor with ankylosing spondylitis. The CDR3 is CASSLISGYEQYF. CDR3 DNA sequence: TGTGCCAGCAGCTTAATTAGTGGGTACGAGCAGTACTTC.